Listed here are 18 T cell receptor beta chains from one sample, sequenced in a study of shared clonotypes between healthy human individuals (dated by TCRdb to 2018 to 2020). Library prep was done by the immunoSEQ multiplex PCR assay. TCRdb's version of the immuneACCESS table is confined to in-frame rearrangements and falls short of the full clone set. An unresolved V gene accounts for under half of the shortfall where checked; the remainder is of unknown origin. In all, the sample holds 2,500,000 or so clones, and around 92% of those were seen once. The leading ten clones occupy 0.37% of the sample. Sequencing used naive CD4+ T cells from PBMCs. Interpreted using the paper, the cell subset or site label stands for: CD45RA+ positively selected. The receptor source for this set is a young man in good health. Some clones in this sample may be carry-over from other donors' samples.

Regarding this clone: One end of the junction fails to match germline, which may point to a read error. The gene calls are TRBV18 and TRBJ2-5; maybe TRBD1 (5 bases). The CDR3 sequence is 12 residues long. Looked up from germline, CDR1 is KGHSH and CDR2 is LQKENI. CDR3 residues: CASSPPGGQVHF. In DNA form, the CDR3 reads TGTGCCAGCTCACCACCTGGCGGACAAGTTCACTTC. The entire variable domain, with the rest obtained from reference TRBV18 and TRBJ2-5, is as follows: NAGVMQNPRHLVRRRGQEARLRCSPMKGHSHVYWYRQLPEEGLKFMVYLQKENIIDESGMPKERFSAEFPKEGPSILRIQQVVRGDSAAYFCASSPPGGQVHFGPGTRLLVL.

This chain uses TRBV7-7 with TRBJ2-5, with D tentatively TRBD1 (6 bases). V shed 6 bases and J shed 8 bases, with 7 bases lying between them. The CDR3 length is 10 residues. Germline V gives CDR1 SSHAT, CDR2 FNYEAQ (reference sequence). CDR3 amino acids: CASRQGTQYF. The CDR3, as DNA: TGTGCCAGCAGACAGGGCACCCAGTACTTC.

The chain employs TRBV10-1 and TRBJ1-3, with 12 bases identical to TRBD1. The V and J ends lost 9 bases and 2 bases, in that order; junction bases with no gene match: 5. Germline CDR1 WNHNN, CDR2 SYGVQD (reference sequence). The CDR3 contains 15 residues. Written as DNA, the CDR3 is TGCGCCAGGCAACGGGACAGGGGGCCTGGAAACACCATATATTTT. This sequence encodes CARQRDRGPGNTIYF.

The chain has TRBV6-1 and TRBJ2-7; D is uncertain. Germline CDR1 reads MNHNS; CDR2 reads SASEGT. The V end lost 2 bases, the J end lost 4 bases, and 15 bases lay between the germline ends. The CDR3 covers 15 residues. CDR3 sequence (DNA): TGTGCCAGCAGTGAAACCCAAACACTCAAATACGAGCAGTACTTC. This sequence encodes CASSETQTLKYEQYF.

This clone was picked up one time. J is TRBJ2-1 and V is TRBV27; unclear D gene. Trimming cost V 4 bases and J 9 bases, with 22 bases left between them. This CDR3 has 16 amino acids. Germline V gene data show CDR1 as MNHEY and CDR2 as SMNVEV (reference sequence). The CDR3 region is CASSSSNDRRLGEQFF. The CDR3, as DNA: TGTGCCAGCAGTTCCTCGAATGACCGCCGCCTGGGTGAGCAGTTCTTC.

The chain employs TRBV19 and TRBJ2-7, with 9 bases matching TRBD1. The CDR3 extends over 15 amino acids. CDR1 and CDR2 from the germline V gene are LNHDA and SQIVND (reference sequence). With 3 bases clipped from V and 2 bases from J, the junction kept 5 bases outside the gene matches. The CDR3 spells CASSMLDRGPYEQYF. The CDR3 DNA follows: TGTGCCAGTAGTATGTTGGACAGGGGCCCCTACGAGCAGTACTTC.

The CDR3 is CAWSARGILNTEAFF. In nucleotides, the CDR3 is TGTGCCTGGAGTGCCCGGGGCATCTTGAACACTGAAGCTTTCTTT. V and J are TRBV30 and TRBJ1-1, with D possibly matching TRBD1 (5 bases). The CDR3 contains 15 residues. Germline CDR1 and CDR2: GTSNPN and SVGIG (reference sequence). Trimming removed 1 base at V and 0 bases at J, with 12 bases between. Full variable domain (missing parts from reference TRBV30 and TRBJ1-1): SQTIHQWPATLVQPVGSPLSLECTVEGTSNPNLYWYRQAAGRGLQLLFYSVGIGQISSEVPQNLSASRPQDRQFILSSKKLLLSDSGFYLCAWSARGILNTEAFFGQGTRLTVV.

This chain connects TRBV15 to TRBJ2-1; possibly TRBD1 for D (6 bases). The CDR3 length is 14 residues. Trimming pared 2 bases from V and 7 bases from J, leaving 12 bases between. Germline CDR1 is LNHNV and CDR2 is YYDKDF (reference sequence). The CDR3 DNA follows: TGTGCCACCAGCAGAAACAGGGTAGGGAATGAGCAGTTCTTC. Amino acid sequence: CATSRNRVGNEQFF.

The gene calls are TRBV25-1 and TRBJ1-1; the match to TRBD1 covers 9 bases. Germline V gives CDR1 MGHDK, CDR2 SYGVNS. J lost 7 bases, V lost 7 bases, and 10 bases had no gene match. The CDR3 totals 14 residues. CDR3 DNA sequence: TGTGCCAGCAAACAGGGGGCAGAAACCAGTGAAGCTTTCTTT. This gives the protein CASKQGAETSEAFF.

The V gene is TRBV4-3, the J gene TRBJ1-1; 10 bases fit TRBD1. The germline CDR1 and CDR2 sequences are LGHNA and YSLEER. The V gene end was trimmed by 3 bases and the J gene end by 3 bases; junction bases not matched to a gene: 13. This CDR3 region has 18 residues. The DNA for the CDR3 is TGCGCCAGCAGCCACCTCCGCGGGACAGGGGTTCGGGACACTGAAGCTTTCTTT. Its protein product is CASSHLRGTGVRDTEAFF.

Regarding this clone: This CDR3 is also generated by other DNA sequences in the sample. The chain carries TRBV7-8 and TRBJ1-2; no clear D. The CDR3 spans 13 residues. The V end lost 1 base, the J end lost 1 base, and 4 bases lay between the germline ends. CDR1 is SGHVS and CDR2 is FQNEAQ in the germline V gene. The CDR3 DNA sequence: TGTGCCAGCAGCTTAGGAGTTAACTATGGCTACACCTTC. It codes for CASSLGVNYGYTF.

This chain connects TRBV27 to TRBJ2-7; 9 nucleotides line up with TRBD1. J gave up 3 bases and V 4 bases, and 7 bases lay outside the gene matches. Germline loops: CDR1 MNHEY, CDR2 SMNVEV (reference sequence). This CDR3 comprises 15 residues. CDR3 sequence: CASSSRTGAHYEQYF. The DNA for the CDR3 is TGTGCCAGCAGTTCCCGGACAGGGGCCCACTACGAGCAGTACTTC.

The chain joins TRBV5-1 to TRBJ1-6, with D maybe TRBD1 (5 bases). Trimming took 1 base from V and 10 from J, leaving 15 bases between them. CDR1 and CDR2 (germline): SGHRS, YFSETQ. The CDR3 runs 15 residues. As DNA, the CDR3 is TGCGCCAGCAGCTTGTCACCAGGGTCCGAGTCACCCCTCCACTTT. This gives the protein CASSLSPGSESPLHF.

The rearrangement joins TRBV5-1 to TRBJ2-7; 9 bases match TRBD2. The CDR3 totals 16 residues. The germline V gene encodes CDR1 SGHRS and CDR2 YFSETQ. After removal of 0 bases from V and 5 bases from J, the junction contained 9 bases not matched to a gene. The CDR3 DNA reads as TGCGCCAGCAGCTTGGAAGGCGGGAGGGCCGGAGACGAGCAGTACTTC. This gives the protein CASSLEGGRAGDEQYF.

The chain couples TRBV18 to TRBJ2-7, with a tentative D call TRBD1 (5 bases). CDR3 length: 12 amino acids. Germline V gives CDR1 KGHSH, CDR2 LQKENI. Trimming removed 2 bases from V and 7 bases from J, with 9 bases in between. The CDR3 reads CASSPGAEEQYF. In nucleotides, the CDR3 is TGTGCCAGCTCACCAGGGGCTGAAGAGCAGTACTTC.

Note on this clone: This same CDR3 is encoded by further DNA sequences in the sample. V usage is TRBV5-1 and J usage is TRBJ2-2, with 10 bases identical to TRBD2. CDR1 is SGHRS and CDR2 is YFSETQ in the germline V gene. V was clipped by 0 bases and J by 6 bases; unmatched bases: 2. There are 15 residues in the CDR3. The CDR3 spells CASSLVAGGPGELFF. DNA for the CDR3: TGCGCCAGCAGCTTGGTAGCGGGAGGACCCGGGGAGCTGTTTTTT.

V and J are TRBV5-1 and TRBJ2-1, with 8 bases identical to TRBD2. The CDR3 length is 15 residues. The germline V gene encodes CDR1 SGHRS and CDR2 YFSETQ. V shed 2 bases, J shed 6 bases, and the junction held 7 bases outside the gene matches. CDR3 nucleotides: TGCGCCAGCAGCTTCCCTAGCGGGTATGCCAATGAGCAGTTCTTC. Translation: CASSFPSGYANEQFF.

This clone was counted a single time. The rearrangement uses TRBV5-4 and TRBJ2-1; the match to TRBD2 covers 9 bases. Germline V gene data show CDR1 as SGHNT and CDR2 as YYREEE (reference sequence). The CDR3 extends over 15 amino acids. Unmatched junction bases numbered 8, after V lost 3 bases and J lost 7 bases. The CDR3 DNA reads TGTGCCAGCAGCTCTGTGCGGGAGGGCCCTAATGAGCAGTTCTTC. Its protein is CASSSVREGPNEQFF.